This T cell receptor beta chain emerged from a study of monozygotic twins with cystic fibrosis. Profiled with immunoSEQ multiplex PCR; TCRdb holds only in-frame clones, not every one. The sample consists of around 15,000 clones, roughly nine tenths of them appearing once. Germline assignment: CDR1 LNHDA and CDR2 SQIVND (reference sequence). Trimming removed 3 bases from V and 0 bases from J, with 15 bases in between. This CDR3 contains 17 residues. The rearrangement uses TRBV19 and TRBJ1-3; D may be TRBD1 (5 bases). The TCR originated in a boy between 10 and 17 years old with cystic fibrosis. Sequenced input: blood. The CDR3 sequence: CASSIKEGPRSGNTIYF. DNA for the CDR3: TGTGCCAGTAGTATCAAGGAGGGGCCCCGCTCTGGAAACACCATATATTTT.